These 24 T cell receptor beta chains originate from one sample sequenced in a study of T cell changes during pregnancy in multiple sclerosis. Assay: immunoSEQ multiplex PCR; the TCRdb copy retains only in-frame clones and omits some. The table lists under 70,000 clones, roughly 94% of them singletons, with 2% to 3% in the top ten. This specimen consisted of CD8+ T cells from peripheral blood mononuclear cells, obtained after pregnancy. These receptor sequences come from a female donor with multiple sclerosis, enrolled in a pregnancy study.

Only a few counts were recorded for this clone. The chain joins TRBV19 to TRBJ2-1; 7 bases agree with TRBD2. V gave up 3 bases and J gave up 7 bases; unmatched junction bases: 3. CDR3 size: 13 residues. The germline V gene has CDR1 LNHDA and CDR2 SQIVND (reference sequence). This CDR3 reads CASSIQGGNEQFF. In nucleotides, the CDR3 is TGTGCCAGTAGTATCCAGGGAGGGAATGAGCAGTTCTTC.

This clone has a handful of counts. As DNA, the CDR3 is TGTGCCTTGAGACAGGGGCTGAACACTGAAGCTTTCTTT. Translating gives CALRQGLNTEAFF. The chain links TRBV30 to TRBJ1-1; the match to TRBD1 covers 8 bases. The germline V gene encodes CDR1 GTSNPN and CDR2 SVGIG (reference sequence). CDR3 length: 13 residues. After removal of 7 bases from V and 0 bases from J, the junction contained 4 bases not matched to a gene.

The chain couples TRBV7-6 to TRBJ2-1, with D maybe TRBD2 (6 bases). Looked up from germline, CDR1 is SGHVS and CDR2 is FNYEAQ. V was shortened by 0 bases and J by 8 bases, with 14 bases between the two germline ends. This CDR3 has 15 amino acids. CDR3 amino acids: CASSLAGGGGDEQFF. The CDR3 nucleotides are TGTGCCAGCAGCTTAGCGGGAGGCGGAGGGGATGAGCAGTTCTTC.

The chain recombines TRBV11-3 with TRBJ1-1; D ambiguous. Trimming removed 4 bases from V and 5 bases from J, with 11 bases in between. Germline V gene lookup returns CDR1 SGHNT and CDR2 YENEEA. This CDR3 contains 13 residues. The CDR3 loop is CASSSRDGTEAFF. The CDR3 DNA is TGTGCCAGCAGCTCCCGGGATGGGACTGAAGCTTTCTTT. Full variable domain (remainder filled in from reference TRBV11-3 and TRBJ1-1): EAGVVQSPRYKIIEKKQPVAFWCNPISGHNTLYWYLQNLGQGPELLIRYENEEAVDDSQLPKDRFSAERLKGVDSTLKIQPAELGDSAVYLCASSSRDGTEAFFGQGTRLTVV.

CDR3 DNA: TGTGCCAGCAGCTTAGTCGCGGGGGCGGAAGCTTTCTTT. Encoded protein: CASSLVAGAEAFF. This chain uses TRBV7-9 with TRBJ1-1; the D gene is possibly TRBD1 (6 bases). Germline CDR1 SEHNR, CDR2 FQNEAQ (reference sequence). The V end was cut by 1 base, the J end by 8 bases, with 11 bases between. The CDR3 is made up of 13 amino acids.

V gene TRBV19 combines with J gene TRBJ1-5, with D unclear. The CDR3 covers 16 residues. The ends were cut back, 0 bases at V and 4 bases at J, with 13 bases in the middle. The germline gives CDR1 LNHDA, CDR2 SQIVND (reference sequence). CDR3 loop: CASSIDRRGRNQPQHF. The CDR3 DNA reads TGTGCCAGTAGTATAGATCGGAGAGGAAGAAATCAGCCCCAGCATTTT.

This sequence joins TRBV6-4 and TRBJ2-7; 8 positions match TRBD1. Losses at the gene ends were 8 bases for V and 0 bases for J; bases not matched to a gene: 15. Per the germline V gene, CDR1 is MRHNA and CDR2 is SNTAGT. This CDR3 contains 17 residues. The CDR3 region has the DNA TGTGCCAGCGGACAGGGTCCGGGTGGCGTTTCCTCCTACGAGCAGTACTTC. This sequence encodes CASGQGPGGVSSYEQYF.

V is TRBV28 and J is TRBJ2-7; 7 bases agree with TRBD2. V was pared by 5 bases and J by 6 bases, with 1 base of the junction left unmatched. Looked up from germline, CDR1 is MDHEN and CDR2 is SYDVKM. The CDR3 contains 11 residues. CDR3 loop: CASSGTTEQYF. In nucleotides, the CDR3 is TGTGCCAGCAGTGGGACTACCGAGCAGTACTTC. The variable domain in full, completed from reference TRBV28 and TRBJ2-7, reads DVKVTQSSRYLVKRTGEKVFLECVQDMDHENMFWYRQDPGLGLRLIYFSYDVKMKEKGDIPEGYSVSREKKERFSLILESASTNQTSMYLCASSGTTEQYFGPGTRLTVT.

The V and J genes are TRBV6-6 and TRBJ2-1; 8 positions match TRBD2. Germline CDR1 MNHNY, CDR2 SVGAGI (reference sequence). This CDR3 contains 16 residues. The J segment lost 8 bases and the V segment lost 4 bases, leaving 13 bases of the junction unmatched. CDR3 sequence: CASSLLSGSLGDEQFF. Here the CDR3 DNA reads TGTGCCAGCAGTTTATTGAGCGGGAGTCTGGGGGATGAGCAGTTCTTC.

The V call is TRBV11-2, the J call TRBJ2-7; 10 bases match TRBD2. Germline V gene lookup returns CDR1 SGHAT and CDR2 FQNNGV. The length of the CDR3 is 15 residues. J lost 4 bases, V lost 2 bases, and 5 bases had no gene match. Here the CDR3 DNA reads TGTGCCAGCAGCTTACACGGACTAGCGGAGTACGAGCAGTACTTC. Translation gives CASSLHGLAEYEQYF.

The chain recombines TRBV28 with TRBJ1-5; 9 bases match TRBD1. From germline, CDR1 is MDHEN and CDR2 SYDVKM. The CDR3 covers 14 residues. The junction had 4 bases not matched to a gene; V was cut back by 3 bases and J by 7 bases. The DNA of the CDR3 is TGTGCCAGCAGTTTTTCCGGGACAGGGCAGCCCCAGCATTTT. As protein: CASSFSGTGQPQHF.

The V gene is TRBV5-1, the J gene TRBJ1-1; 7 bases match TRBD1. V lost 4 bases, J lost 5 bases, and 11 bases stayed unmatched. Germline V gene sequence: CDR1 SGHRS, CDR2 YFSETQ. The CDR3 spans 15 residues. The CDR3 DNA is TGCGCCAGCAGCCGCGCGACAGGGAAGGAGACTGAAGCTTTCTTT. This codes for CASSRATGKETEAFF.

The V and J genes are TRBV29-1 and TRBJ2-3, with 12 positions matching TRBD2. Losses at the gene ends were 7 bases for V and 3 bases for J; bases not matched to a gene: 5. CDR3 length equals 14 residues. Germline V gene sequence: CDR1 SQVTM, CDR2 ANQGSEA. The CDR3 DNA reads TGCAGCGGCGAACTAGCGGGAGGAACAGATACGCAGTATTTT. This encodes CSGELAGGTDTQYF.

V usage is TRBV28 and J usage is TRBJ2-7, with 7 bases that match TRBD1. This CDR3 has 13 residues. Germline V gene data show CDR1 as MDHEN and CDR2 as SYDVKM. V was clipped by 4 bases and J by 2 bases; unmatched bases: 2. CDR3 bases: TGTGCCAGCAGTTACAGGGGAACCTACGAGCAGTACTTC. Translation: CASSYRGTYEQYF.

The V call is TRBV19, the J call TRBJ1-1; the D gene is possibly TRBD1 (5 bases). CDR3 length: 17 residues. The V gene lost 1 base and the J gene lost 0 bases, with 15 bases spanning the gap. Germline CDR1 and CDR2: LNHDA and SQIVND (reference sequence). CDR3 DNA: TGTGCCAGTAGTATAGTCGGCCGGGGGTCTCTGAACACTGAAGCTTTCTTT. Protein: CASSIVGRGSLNTEAFF.

V usage is TRBV29-1 and J usage is TRBJ1-2; 11 positions match TRBD1. Germline V CDR1 and CDR2: SQVTM, ANQGSEA. CDR3 length equals 14 residues. J was trimmed by 13 bases and V by 5 bases; bases with no gene match: 15. CDR3 loop: CSVPPGQGDYYLTF. CDR3 DNA sequence: TGCAGCGTTCCTCCGGGACAGGGGGACTATTACCTCACCTTC.

The genes are TRBV7-6 and TRBJ2-5; D is perhaps TRBD2 (6 bases). V lost 5 bases and J 1 base, leaving 17 bases between the germline ends. CDR1 and CDR2 (germline): SGHVS, FNYEAQ. The CDR3 consists of 16 residues. The CDR3 DNA follows: TGTGCCAGCAGCAAGGCTCCCGGGGGACTCCAAGAGACCCAGTACTTC. Protein sequence: CASSKAPGGLQETQYF.

This clone was detected only once. V is TRBV2 and J is TRBJ2-1; D is unclear. Trimming took 6 bases from V and 8 from J, leaving 11 bases between them. The CDR3 length is 12 residues. CDR1 and CDR2 (germline): SNHLY, FYNNEI. Here the CDR3 DNA reads TGTGCCAGCAGGGGCCTAATGGATGAGCAGTTCTTC. Encoded protein: CASRGLMDEQFF.

This clone has just a few counts. The chain employs TRBV9 and TRBJ2-1, with D unclear. CDR1 is SGDLS and CDR2 is YYNGEE in the germline V gene. V dropped 2 bases and J dropped 6 bases, with 3 bases sitting between them. The CDR3 covers 11 residues. The CDR3 here is CASSVSNEQFF. Written as DNA, the CDR3 is TGTGCCAGCAGCGTGAGCAATGAGCAGTTCTTC. The whole variable domain, filled in from reference TRBV9 and TRBJ2-1, reads DSGVTQTPKHLITATGQRVTLRCSPRSGDLSVYWYQQSLDQGLQFLIQYYNGEERAKGNILERFSAQQFPDLHSELNLSSLELGDSALYFCASSVSNEQFFGPGTRLTVL.

The V and J genes are TRBV7-6 and TRBJ2-5, with TRBD1 matching over 7 bases. Trimming removed 5 bases from V and 0 bases from J; junction bases left unmatched: 3. The CDR3 is made up of 14 amino acids. From germline, CDR1 is SGHVS and CDR2 FNYEAQ. The CDR3 here is CASSRGQNQETQYF. The CDR3 nucleotides are TGTGCCAGCAGCAGGGGACAGAACCAAGAGACCCAGTACTTC.

The chain couples TRBV9 to TRBJ2-7; TRBD1 is a possible D gene (5 bases). The CDR3 totals 15 residues. The germline V gene encodes CDR1 SGDLS and CDR2 YYNGEE. V was trimmed by 4 bases and J by 4 bases, leaving 18 bases between them. The CDR3 spells CASSPDSSRSYEQYF. CDR3 nucleotide sequence: TGTGCCAGCAGCCCAGACAGCTCAAGATCTTACGAGCAGTACTTC. Filled out from reference TRBV9 and TRBJ2-7, the complete variable domain reads DSGVTQTPKHLITATGQRVTLRCSPRSGDLSVYWYQQSLDQGLQFLIQYYNGEERAKGNILERFSAQQFPDLHSELNLSSLELGDSALYFCASSPDSSRSYEQYFGPGTRLTVT.

The chain joins TRBV11-1 to TRBJ2-7, with D perhaps matching TRBD2 (5 bases). The V end lost 5 bases, the J end lost 3 bases, and 14 bases lay between the germline ends. From germline, CDR1 is SGHAT and CDR2 FQDESV (reference sequence). The CDR3 length is 14 residues. The CDR3 sequence is CASSPTGGGYEQYF. Here the CDR3 DNA reads TGTGCCAGCAGCCCCACTGGAGGTGGCTACGAGCAGTACTTC.

The chain recombines TRBV18 with TRBJ2-1; 8 positions match TRBD1. V lost 3 bases and J lost 3; bases outside the gene matches: 13. The CDR3 contains 18 residues. Germline V gene sequence: CDR1 KGHSH, CDR2 LQKENI. CDR3 loop: CASSPDRQGPKNYNEQFF. The CDR3 DNA is TGTGCCAGCTCACCTGACAGACAGGGGCCTAAAAACTACAATGAGCAGTTCTTC.

The rearrangement links TRBV7-9 to TRBJ2-1; 12 bases are a match to TRBD2. Trimming took 5 bases from V and 12 from J; bases not matched to a gene: 11. In germline, CDR1 is SEHNR, CDR2 FQNEAQ (reference sequence). The CDR3 extends over 15 amino acids. CDR3 sequence reads: CASSPRLAGVLVQFF. CDR3 in DNA: TGTGCCAGCAGCCCACGACTAGCGGGAGTCCTAGTGCAGTTCTTC.